This T cell receptor (beta chain) came from a study of cytomegalovirus exposure and HLA in healthy donors. Deletions cut 4 bases from V and 6 bases from J, with 9 bases between. CDR3 length equals 13 residues. Germline CDR1 and CDR2: SGHDN and FVKESK. This clone was picked up a small number of times. Antigen specificity is unknown. Both 60 Vbeta primers and 13 Jbeta primers went into the PCR. Data came from immunoSEQ multiplex PCR; TCRdb stores just in-frame clones and leaves some out. Found here are about 150,000 clones, 60% to 80% of them singletons; the top ten hold under 15%. Study-level results: As immune exposure information, only CMV serostatus was available. Per a prior analysis, the majority of TCR beta V segments were productive roughly 87% or roughly 30% of the time.

The material sequenced was PBMCs. The source of this sequence is a woman between 50 and 59 years old in good health and CMV-seropositive. The chain employs TRBV14 and TRBJ2-2; D is unclear. The CDR3, as DNA: TGTGCCAGCAGCCCCCGAGCGTCCGGGGAGCTGTTTTTT. Translating it yields CASSPRASGELFF. The full variable domain, completed using reference TRBV14 and TRBJ2-2, is EAGVTQFPSHSVIEKGQTVTLRCDPISGHDNLYWYRRVMGKEIKFLLHFVKESKQDESGMPNNRFLAERTGGTYSTLKVQPAELEDSGVYFCASSPRASGELFFGEGSRLTVL.